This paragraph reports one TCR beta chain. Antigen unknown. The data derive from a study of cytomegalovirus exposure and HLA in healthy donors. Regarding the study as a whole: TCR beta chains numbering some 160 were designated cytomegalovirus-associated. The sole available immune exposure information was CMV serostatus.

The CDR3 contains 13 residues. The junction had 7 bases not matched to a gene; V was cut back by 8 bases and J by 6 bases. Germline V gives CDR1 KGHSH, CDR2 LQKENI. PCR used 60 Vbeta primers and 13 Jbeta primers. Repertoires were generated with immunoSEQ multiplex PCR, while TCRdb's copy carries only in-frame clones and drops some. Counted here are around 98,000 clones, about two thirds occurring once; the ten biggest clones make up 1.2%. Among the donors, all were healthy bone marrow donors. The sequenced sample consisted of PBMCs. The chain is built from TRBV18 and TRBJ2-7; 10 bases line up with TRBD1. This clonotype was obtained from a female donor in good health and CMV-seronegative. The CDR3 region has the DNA TGTGCCAGCACCTCCGGGGACAGGGGCGAGCAGTACTTC. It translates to CASTSGDRGEQYF.